A single sample is the source of the 13 T cell receptor beta chains below, sequenced in a study of early T cells in non-severe SARS-CoV-2 infection. A single record per CDR3 protein comes from TCRdb applying MiXCR to the 5' RACE reads. The profile shows about 55,000 distinct CDR3 sequences, over 10% of them singletons. The input for sequencing was whole blood, taken at baseline. All receptors come from an adult who was a healthcare worker with PCR-confirmed SARS-CoV-2 infection or an uninfected control (not recorded which).

This clonotype was seen repeatedly, ten times or more. This chain joins TRBV30 and TRBJ1-2; 10 bases are shared with TRBD1. This CDR3 contains 16 residues. Trimming cost V 3 bases and J 3 bases; bases outside gene matches: 10. CDR1 and CDR2 (germline): GTSNPN, SVGIG (reference sequence). CDR3 bases: TGTGCCTGGAGGCCCCGGGGGGGACAGGGGTACTATGGCTACACCTTC. Translated: CAWRPRGGQGYYGYTF. Drawing the rest from reference TRBV30 and TRBJ1-2, the complete variable domain is SQTIHQWPATLVQPVGSPLSLECTVEGTSNPNLYWYRQAAGRGLQLLFYSVGIGQISSEVPQNLSASRPQDRQFILSSKKLLLSDSGFYLCAWRPRGGQGYYGYTFGSGTRLTVV.

The DNA of the CDR3 is TGTGCCGGAAAGAGGGCAGATACGCAGTATTTT. Its protein is CAGKRADTQYF. The gene calls are TRBV2 and TRBJ2-3; TRBD2 is a possible D gene (5 bases). The CDR3 loop spans 11 amino acids. The V gene lost 11 bases and the J gene lost 4 bases, with 10 bases spanning the gap. Germline V lookup: CDR1 SNHLY, CDR2 FYNNEI.

This clonotype was recorded at least ten times. This chain connects TRBV7-9 to TRBJ1-1; D remains unclear. The CDR3 has 13 residues. The V end was cut by 5 bases, the J end by 1 base, with 8 bases between. The germline gives CDR1 SEHNR, CDR2 FQNEAQ (reference sequence). The CDR3 sequence is CASSPTPNTEAFF. The CDR3 bases are TGTGCCAGCAGCCCCACACCGAACACTGAAGCTTTCTTT.

The chain employs TRBV12-3 or TRBV12-4 and TRBJ2-2; D may be TRBD1 (5 bases). The ends were cut back, 10 bases at V and 6 bases at J, with 12 bases in the middle. The CDR3 sequence is 12 residues long. The CDR3 region has the DNA TGTGCCACTTTCGAAGGGGCCGGGGAGCTGTTTTTT. Amino acids: CATFEGAGELFF.

The CDR3 here is CASSSTRPSTQYF. CDR3 nucleotide sequence: TGTGCCAGCAGTTCTACTAGACCATCGACCCAGTACTTC. The V call is TRBV11-1, the J call TRBJ2-5; D might be TRBD2 (5 bases). The germline CDR1 and CDR2 sequences are SGHAT and FQDESV (reference sequence). The CDR3 loop spans 13 amino acids. Deletions cut 6 bases from V and 7 bases from J, with 15 bases between. Based on the CDR3 plus reference TRBV11-1 and TRBJ2-5, the full variable domain is EAEVAQSPRYKITEKSQAVAFWCDPISGHATLYWYRQILGQGPELLVQFQDESVVDDSQLPKDRFSAERLKGVDSTLKIQPAELGDSAMYLCASSSTRPSTQYFGPGTRLLVL.

The chain links TRBV9 to TRBJ2-7; D unresolved. Germline CDR1 SGDLS, CDR2 YYNGEE. This CDR3 has 14 residues. V was trimmed by 4 bases and J by 2 bases, leaving 13 bases between them. The CDR3 DNA follows: TGTGCCAGCAGCCCCACACAAACCCCCTACGAGCAGTACTTC. Its translation is CASSPTQTPYEQYF.

In this sample, this clonotype turned up a few times. V and J are TRBV28 and TRBJ2-7; D not resolved. Germline V gives CDR1 MDHEN, CDR2 SYDVKM. V lost 5 bases and J 2 bases, leaving 10 bases between the germline ends. CDR3 length equals 13 residues. CDR3 sequence: CASSPPPTYEQYF. CDR3 sequence (DNA): TGTGCCAGCAGTCCCCCGCCGACCTACGAGCAGTACTTC.

This clonotype was seen a few times. The chain links TRBV20-1 to TRBJ1-5; D perhaps matches TRBD1 (6 bases). The CDR3 is 14 amino acids. Trimming removed 0 bases from V and 6 bases from J, with 12 bases in between. Germline loops: CDR1 DFQATT, CDR2 SNEGSKA (reference sequence). The chain's CDR3 is CSAREKGGLQPQHF. CDR3 coding DNA: TGCAGTGCTAGAGAGAAGGGGGGGCTTCAGCCCCAGCATTTT.

The chain combines TRBV3-1 with TRBJ2-1; 7 bases line up with TRBD1. The germline V gene has CDR1 LGHDT and CDR2 YNNKEL (reference sequence). CDR3 length equals 15 residues. V lost 4 bases to trimming and J lost 5 bases; unmatched junction nucleotides: 8. The CDR3 sequence: CASSRRQGVNNEQFF. CDR3 DNA sequence: TGTGCCAGCAGCCGCCGGCAGGGGGTTAACAATGAGCAGTTCTTC.

This clonotype appeared a few times. The gene calls are TRBV20-1 and TRBJ1-2, with D possibly TRBD1 on 6 matching bases. The germline V and J ends were trimmed by 5 bases and 7 bases, with 14 bases remaining between them. The CDR3 is made up of 12 amino acids. The germline CDR1 and CDR2 sequences are DFQATT and SNEGSKA (reference sequence). This chain's CDR3 is CSASSGVSGYTF. The DNA for the CDR3 is TGCAGTGCTTCCTCAGGGGTCTCTGGCTACACCTTC.

The sample holds many counts of this clonotype. The chain combines TRBV9 with TRBJ1-3; TRBD1 might be the D (6 bases). Germline V gene sequence: CDR1 SGDLS, CDR2 YYNGEE. Trimming shortened V by 4 bases and J by 10 bases, and 18 bases separated the two germline ends. The CDR3 contains 14 residues. CDR3 protein: CASSLGGTEGTIYF. CDR3 sequence (DNA): TGTGCCAGCAGCCTGGGGGGCACCGAAGGGACCATATATTTT. The full variable domain, its missing parts supplied by reference TRBV9 and TRBJ1-3, is DSGVTQTPKHLITATGQRVTLRCSPRSGDLSVYWYQQSLDQGLQFLIQYYNGEERAKGNILERFSAQQFPDLHSELNLSSLELGDSALYFCASSLGGTEGTIYFGEGSWLTVV.

The CDR3 loop reads CASTGAYEQYF. In DNA, the CDR3 is TGTGCCAGCACAGGGGCCTACGAGCAGTACTTC. The V gene is TRBV2, the J gene TRBJ2-7; a possible D gene is TRBD1 (6 bases). With 7 bases removed from V and 2 bases from J, the gap between germline ends came to 6 bases. Germline-derived CDR1 and CDR2 are SNHLY and FYNNEI. CDR3 length equals 11 residues.

The chain combines TRBV12-3 or TRBV12-4 with TRBJ2-7; the D gene is possibly TRBD1 (6 bases). The ends were cut back, 5 bases at V and 0 bases at J, with 14 bases in the middle. The CDR3 consists of 15 residues. The CDR3 loop reads CASSQSDSPSYEQYF. The CDR3 DNA is TGTGCCAGCAGTCAATCGGACAGTCCCTCCTACGAGCAGTACTTC.